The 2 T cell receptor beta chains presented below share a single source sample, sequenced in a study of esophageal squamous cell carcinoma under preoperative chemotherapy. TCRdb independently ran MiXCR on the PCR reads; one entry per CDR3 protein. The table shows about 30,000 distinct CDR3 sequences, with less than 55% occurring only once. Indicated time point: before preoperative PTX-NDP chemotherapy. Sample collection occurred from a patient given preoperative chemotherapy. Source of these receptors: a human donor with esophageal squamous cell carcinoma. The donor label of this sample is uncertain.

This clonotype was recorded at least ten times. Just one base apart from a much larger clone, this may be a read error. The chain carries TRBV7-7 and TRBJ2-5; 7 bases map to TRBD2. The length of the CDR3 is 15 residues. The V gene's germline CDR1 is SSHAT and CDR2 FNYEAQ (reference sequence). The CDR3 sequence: CASSLLAGASNEQYF. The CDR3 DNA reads TGTGCTAGCAGCTTACTTGCGGGAGCGTCGAATGAGCAGTACTTC. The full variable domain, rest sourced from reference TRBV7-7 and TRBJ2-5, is GAGVSQSPRYKVTKRGQDVTLRCDPISSHATLYWYQQALGQGPEFLTYFNYEAQPDKSGLPSDRFSAERPEGSISTLTIQRTEQRDSAMYRCASSLLAGASNEQYFGPGTRLLVL.

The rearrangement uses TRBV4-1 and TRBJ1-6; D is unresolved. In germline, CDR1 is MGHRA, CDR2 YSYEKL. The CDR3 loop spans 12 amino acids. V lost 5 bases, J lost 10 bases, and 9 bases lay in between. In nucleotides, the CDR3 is TGCGCCAGCAGCAACCTAGGGTCACCCCTCCACTTT. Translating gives CASSNLGSPLHF.